This T cell receptor (beta chain) derives from a study of cytotoxic CD8 clonotypes in ibrutinib-treated CLL. Clones were read by immunoSEQ multiplex PCR, and TCRdb kept only the in-frame ones, dropping some. The sample contains approximately 23,000 clones, about three quarters of which appear only once. The length of the CDR3 is 14 residues. From germline, CDR1 is SGHTA and CDR2 FQGNSA. V shed 5 bases, J shed 0 bases, and the junction held 3 bases outside the gene matches. The V call is TRBV7-2, the J call TRBJ2-7, with 8 bases identical to TRBD2. Specimen: PBMCs, collected before ibrutinib treatment. This receptor was obtained from a human donor with chronic lymphocytic leukemia. CDR3 nucleotides: TGTGCCAGCAGCGGTGGACTAGCCTCCTACGAGCAGTACTTC. Translating gives CASSGGLASYEQYF.